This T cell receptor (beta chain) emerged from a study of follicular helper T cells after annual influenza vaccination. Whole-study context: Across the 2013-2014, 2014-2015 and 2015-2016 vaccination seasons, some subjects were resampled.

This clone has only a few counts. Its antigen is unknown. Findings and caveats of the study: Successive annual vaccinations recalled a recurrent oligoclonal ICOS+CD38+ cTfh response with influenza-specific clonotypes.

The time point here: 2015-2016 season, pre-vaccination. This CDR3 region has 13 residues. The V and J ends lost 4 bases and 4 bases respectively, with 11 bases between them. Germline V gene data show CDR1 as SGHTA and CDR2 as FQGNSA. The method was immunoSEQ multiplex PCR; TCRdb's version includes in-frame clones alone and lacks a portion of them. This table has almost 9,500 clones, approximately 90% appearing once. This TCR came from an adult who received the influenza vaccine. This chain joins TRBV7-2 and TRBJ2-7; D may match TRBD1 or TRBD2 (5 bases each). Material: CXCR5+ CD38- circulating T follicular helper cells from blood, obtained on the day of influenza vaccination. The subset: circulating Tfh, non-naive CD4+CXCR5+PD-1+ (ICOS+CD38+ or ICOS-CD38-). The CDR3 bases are TGTGCCAGCAGCTGGGGGAACGGGTACGAGCAGTACTTC. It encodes CASSWGNGYEQYF. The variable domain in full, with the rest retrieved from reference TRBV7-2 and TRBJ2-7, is GAGVSQSPSNKVTEKGKDVELRCDPISGHTALYWYRQSLGQGLEFLIYFQGNSAPDKSGLPSDRFSAERTGGSVSTLTIQRTQQEDSAVYLCASSWGNGYEQYFGPGTRLTVT.